Sequencing of this T cell receptor beta chain was carried out in a study of cytomegalovirus exposure and HLA in healthy donors. On this clone: What it binds is unknown.

Primers included in the PCR were 60 Vbeta and 13 Jbeta primers. Repertoires were generated with immunoSEQ multiplex PCR, while TCRdb's copy carries only in-frame clones and drops some. The sample includes under 120,000 clones, about 80% of them seen just once. CDR3 length: 12 residues. Germline CDR1 reads SQVTM; CDR2 reads ANQGSEA. Trimming took 4 bases from V and 6 from J, leaving 11 bases between them. The study, taken as a whole, reports: Under in vitro conditions, a few CMV-associated chains were confirmed as specific for CMV antigens. Presence/absence analyses rested on an assumption that sequencing depth was roughly uniform across donors. In a later analysis, across HLA loci, associated TCR counts were highest for DRB1, lowest for HLA-C.

The sequence was collected from a female donor in good health and CMV-seropositive. The chain joins TRBV29-1 to TRBJ2-3; tentative D call: TRBD1 (5 bases). The source material was PBMCs. DNA for the CDR3: TGCAGCGTTGGAAGGGGCCCGGATACGCAGTATTTT. Protein: CSVGRGPDTQYF.